This T cell receptor (beta chain) was captured by sequencing in a study of T cells in Graves' hyperthyroidism and ophthalmopathy. Whole-study results and caveats: Ophthalmopathy and stable hyperthyroidism were separated by a 13 V-J model.

This CDR3 region has 14 residues. Germline assignment: CDR1 ENHRY and CDR2 SYGVKD. What was amplified from RNA transcripts were TCR beta CDR3 regions. HTBI primers drove first-round RT-PCR of the TCR CDR3. TCRdb reprocessed the multiplex PCR reads via MiXCR and lists one record per CDR3 protein. The data show about 200,000 distinct CDR3 sequences, more than 15% seen once. Remarks on this clonotype: Its antigen is not identified. At one boundary the junction diverges from the germline segment, which might be a read error.

The specimen sequenced was blood. The chain uses TRBV10-3 and TRBJ1-1, with unresolved D. The TCR was taken from a man aged 50-60 years with Graves' hyperthyroidism. DNA for the CDR3: TGTGCCATCAGTGCTTCTCCAGGAAACATTGAAGCTTTCTTT. This codes for CAISASPGNIEAFF.